This is a list of T cell receptor beta chains from one sample in a study of cytomegalovirus exposure and HLA in healthy donors. The assay was immunoSEQ multiplex PCR, and TCRdb's table has in-frame clones only and misses some. The data show 150,000 to 200,000 clones, around 74% seen once. Sequences were obtained from PBMCs. The receptors here all came from a woman in her thirties in good health and CMV-seronegative. Both conserved end residues are trimmed from each CDR3.

V gene	J gene	CDR3 protein
TRBV2	TRBJ1-1	ASSAGQSTEAF
TRBV7-9	TRBJ2-7	ASSRVGAHEQY
TRBV5-1	TRBJ1-3	ASSLGAASSGNTIY
TRBV9	TRBJ1-4	ASSGGPGDEKLF
TRBV15	TRBJ2-5	ATSSGQDDLGTQY
TRBV30	TRBJ2-7	AGGGYEQY
TRBV10-3	TRBJ2-2	AISGQGAKVNTGELF
TRBV5-8	TRBJ1-2	ASSLTGVNYGYT
TRBV7-9	TRBJ2-7	SSSTFSYEQY
TRBV7-2	TRBJ2-2	ASSPWVGGLTGELF
TRBV5-1	TRBJ2-7	ASSLEAGGGEQY
TRBV6-1	TRBJ2-1	ASSDRPRGASYNEQF
TRBV6-1	TRBJ1-6	ASSERANSPLH
TRBV7-9	TRBJ2-6	ASSLGTGDSGANVLT
TRBV2	TRBJ1-3	ASSGTAYSNSGNTIY
TRBV7-8	TRBJ2-7	AIRERQAYEQY
TRBV18	TRBJ1-1	ASSQGGTGNTEAF
TRBV28	TRBJ1-2	ASSPRTGSYGYT
TRBV4-1	TRBJ1-6	ASSTGWGNSPLH
TRBV6-5	TRBJ2-7	ASSYRRDNYEQY
TRBV2	TRBJ2-3	ASGALQDTQY
TRBV7-9	TRBJ2-3	ASSPTELNTQY
TRBV27	TRBJ1-2	ASSLGDKRDHGYT
TRBV6-1	TRBJ1-4	ASRLGTGAWEKLF
TRBV5-1	TRBJ2-1	ASSQTSGLYNEQF
TRBV2	TRBJ1-6	ASSWTGGGSPLH
TRBV6-5	TRBJ1-2	ASSSPDRVHGYT
TRBV5-1	TRBJ1-2	ASSSDNRGRRGYT
TRBV2	TRBJ1-5	ASSDVATPGDQPQH
TRBV18	TRBJ1-1	ASSTQGSTEAF
TRBV4-2	TRBJ1-5	ASSQQAGGNSNQPQH
TRBV19	TRBJ1-4	ASSDGQLNEKLF
TRBV7-6	TRBJ1-5	ASSLGQGNQPQH